Listed below are T cell receptor beta chains from one sample, sequenced in a study of blood T cells in healthy people across ages. MiXCR, applied by TCRdb to the 5' RACE reads, yields one record per CDR3 protein. The sample has hundreds of thousands of distinct CDR3 sequences, about 52% seen once. Sequencing was done on a sample of blood. These receptors were collected from a man in his 60s in good health. The CDR3 runs from the conserved cysteine through the conserved F or W. A D gene is named only where the DNA matches it firmly. The size field is filled for only some rows; it gives once, few, many or a size class.

d_gene	abundance	v_gene	j_gene	CDR3nt	CDR3aa
-	-	TRBV12-3/TRBV12-4	TRBJ2-6	TGTGCCAGCAGTCCTGGACTTTACCTGGGGGCCAACGTCCTGACTTTC	CASSPGLYLGANVLTF
TRBD1	many	TRBV7-2	TRBJ1-2	TGTGCCAGCAGCTTAGGAGGGGGCGGCTACACCTTC	CASSLGGGGYTF
TRBD1	-	TRBV27	TRBJ2-6	TGTGCCAGCAGTTTACGACAGGGAACAATCTCTGGGGCCAACGTCCTGACTTTC	CASSLRQGTISGANVLTF
-	few	TRBV29-1	TRBJ1-1	TGCAGCGCGGGGCTGGGGGTGGACACTGAAGCTTTCTTT	CSAGLGVDTEAFF
-	-	TRBV10-3	TRBJ1-2	TGTGCCATCAGTGAGCCCCGTGGGTTGGGGCGCGACGGCTACACCTTC	CAISEPRGLGRDGYTF
-	-	TRBV27	TRBJ1-1	TGTGCCAGCAGACGGGAAAGGGTAAACACTGAAGCTTTCTTT	CASRRERVNTEAFF
-	-	TRBV7-9	TRBJ1-2	TGTGCCAGCAACCTCGATGCTGCCGGATTCTCCTATGGCTACACCTTC	CASNLDAAGFSYGYTF
-	few	TRBV20-1	TRBJ2-2	TGCAGTGCTAGGCCCAAGGGGAGGCGGAACACCGGGGAGCTGTTTTTT	CSARPKGRRNTGELFF
TRBD1	-	TRBV6-2/TRBV6-3	TRBJ2-7	TGTGCCAGCAGTCACGGACAGGGTTCCTACGAGCAGTACTTC	CASSHGQGSYEQYF
-	-	TRBV2	TRBJ1-5	TGTGCCACCAGGAGGGGAGGGAGCAATCAGCCCCAGCATTTT	CATRRGGSNQPQHF
TRBD1	-	TRBV7-2	TRBJ1-5	TGTGCCAGCAGCTTAACCCCGGGACAGGGTAGTCAGCCCCAGCATTTT	CASSLTPGQGSQPQHF
-	once	TRBV6-1	TRBJ2-3	TGTGCCAGCAGTGCCCGACTGGGCAGCGGACGCACAGATACGCAGTATTTT	CASSARLGSGRTDTQYF
TRBD2	-	TRBV4-1	TRBJ2-5	TGCGCCAGCAGCCAAGATCTGCGGGGGGCGAGTTTAAAGACCCAGTACTTC	CASSQDLRGASLKTQYF
-	-	TRBV20-1	TRBJ2-3	TGCAGTGCTAGAGGCCCCGCAGATACGCGGTATTTT	CSARGPADTRYF
TRBD2	-	TRBV7-2	TRBJ2-3	TGTGCCAGCAGCTTAAGTGGGTCTAGCGGTTCCACAGATACGCAGTATTTT	CASSLSGSSGSTDTQYF
TRBD2	few	TRBV7-2	TRBJ2-7	TGTGCCAGCAGCTCCGGGACTAGCGGACCCTACGAGCAGTACTTC	CASSSGTSGPYEQYF
-	-	TRBV7-9	TRBJ2-5	TGTGCCAGCAGCTCGCGGGACAGAGAAGCCCTGGGGACCCAGTACTTC	CASSSRDREALGTQYF
TRBD2	-	TRBV20-1	TRBJ2-3	TGCAGTGCCGGGCCTAGCGGGAGGGATACGCAGTATTTT	CSAGPSGRDTQYF
-	-	TRBV3-1	TRBJ2-6	TGTGCCAGCAGCCAACTAGCTGCTGGGGCCAACGTCCTGACTTTC	CASSQLAAGANVLTF
TRBD1	-	TRBV6-6	TRBJ2-7	TGTGCCAGCAGTGACCAAGGACAGGGTGACGAGCAGTACTTC	CASSDQGQGDEQYF
TRBD2	-	TRBV20-1	TRBJ2-1	TGCAGTGCTAGAGTAGCGGGAGTTAGTGAGCAGTTCTTC	CSARVAGVSEQFF
-	few	TRBV29-1	TRBJ2-1	TGCAGCGTTGTTTATAACTCCAATGAGCAGTTCTTC	CSVVYNSNEQFF
TRBD1	-	TRBV20-1	TRBJ2-7	TGCAGTGCTTACCCCGGTGACAGGGGCACCTACGAGCAGTACTTC	CSAYPGDRGTYEQYF
TRBD1	-	TRBV7-6	TRBJ2-2	TGTGCCAGCAGCAGTTTCAGGGGGACCGGGGAGCTGTTTTTT	CASSSFRGTGELFF
TRBD1	-	TRBV29-1	TRBJ2-7	TGCAGCGTTGGGGCAGGGGGCTCCTACAATGAGCAGTACTTC	CSVGAGGSYNEQYF
TRBD1	-	TRBV6-2/TRBV6-3	TRBJ1-1	TGTGCCAGCAGCTCGCCCGGGACAGCTCCCTTGAACACTGAAGCTTTCTTT	CASSSPGTAPLNTEAFF
TRBD2	-	TRBV7-2	TRBJ2-4	TGTGCCAGCAGCGCCCTAGCGGGAGAAGGGCAGTACTTC	CASSALAGEGQYF
TRBD2	few	TRBV15	TRBJ2-1	TGTGCCACCAGCAGCCCCCCCGGGACTAGCGGGAGTCGATATTACAATGAGCAGTTCTTC	CATSSPPGTSGSRYYNEQFF
TRBD2	-	TRBV3-1	TRBJ2-7	TGTGCCAGCAGCCAAGACCTCAGCGGGGGACCGGGGAACGAGCAGTACTTC	CASSQDLSGGPGNEQYF
TRBD2	-	TRBV7-2	TRBJ2-1	TGTGCCAGCAGCTTAACCGGGACTAGCGGGAGTCTCGATGAGCAGTTCTTC	CASSLTGTSGSLDEQFF
-	-	TRBV6-5	TRBJ2-7	TGTGCCAGCACCACCTTCCAGGGGGGTCCGGCCTACGAGCAGTACTTC	CASTTFQGGPAYEQYF
-	-	TRBV5-5	TRBJ2-3	TGTGCCAGCAGCTTGGTTTCCGGGGATACGCAGTATTTT	CASSLVSGDTQYF
-	few	TRBV12-3/TRBV12-4	TRBJ2-1	TGTGCCAGCAGTCCCGGCTCAGGGGCGGGCAATGAGCAGTTCTTC	CASSPGSGAGNEQFF
-	-	TRBV20-1	TRBJ1-5	TGCAGTGCTAGACAAGGGGATCAGCCCCAGCATTTT	CSARQGDQPQHF
TRBD2	few	TRBV5-6	TRBJ2-4	TGTGCCAGCAGCACCACTAGACTAGCGGGGGGGCGGGACATTCAGTACTTC	CASSTTRLAGGRDIQYF
-	many	TRBV20-1	TRBJ2-7	TGCAGTGCTAGTCTGGGGCAGGGGGGCTACGAGCAGTACTTC	CSASLGQGGYEQYF
-	many	TRBV4-3	TRBJ2-6	TGCGCCAGCCCCCGAACCGACCTTTCTTACTCTGGGGCCAACGTCCTGACTTTC	CASPRTDLSYSGANVLTF
TRBD2	few	TRBV24-1	TRBJ2-6	TGTGCCACCAGTGCTCCCCCGGGACTAGCGGGAGCTTCGGGGGCCAACGTCCTGACTTTC	CATSAPPGLAGASGANVLTF
TRBD1	-	TRBV13	TRBJ2-7	TGTGCCAGCAGCTTAGGCCTTGACAGGGTATACGAGCAGTACTTC	CASSLGLDRVYEQYF
-	-	TRBV29-1	TRBJ2-1	TGCAGCGTCGACTCCTACAATGAGCAGTTCTTC	CSVDSYNEQFF
-	-	TRBV4-2	TRBJ1-1	TGTGCCAGCAGCCCCCGCGGTGCAATACGAGCTGAAGCTTTCTTT	CASSPRGAIRAEAFF
TRBD2	few	TRBV7-2	TRBJ2-3	TGTGCCAGCAGCCGACGGAAGACTAGCGGGGGGGCGGGGGATACGCAGTATTTT	CASSRRKTSGGAGDTQYF
-	few	TRBV20-1	TRBJ2-7	TGCAGTGCTAGATCTCGCGCGGGAAGGGAGCAGTACTTC	CSARSRAGREQYF
-	-	TRBV5-6	TRBJ2-1	TGTGCCAGCAGCTTGCCGGGGGCCCCCCCCTACAATGAGCAGTTCTTC	CASSLPGAPPYNEQFF
-	many	TRBV9	TRBJ2-7	TGTGCCAGCTCAGGGGACGGCTACGAGCAGTACTTC	CASSGDGYEQYF
-	few	TRBV7-2	TRBJ2-4	TGTGCCAGCAGCTTAGCGCTAAGCGGGAAAAACATTCAGTACTTC	CASSLALSGKNIQYF
TRBD1	-	TRBV10-3	TRBJ2-7	TGTGCCATCAGTAGGGGACAGAGGTCCTACGAGCAGTACTTC	CAISRGQRSYEQYF
TRBD2	-	TRBV7-8	TRBJ2-7	TGTGCCAGCAGCACAACTAGCGGGGGGGCTCTGAACAATGAGCAGTACTTC	CASSTTSGGALNNEQYF